This T cell receptor (beta chain) was observed in a study of T cell changes during pregnancy in multiple sclerosis. Between the trimmed V and J ends, which lost 5 bases and 4 bases, there was a span of 14 bases. The CDR3 contains 14 residues. Germline CDR1 and CDR2: SGHTA and FQGNSA. This clone was found a few times. Clones were read by immunoSEQ multiplex PCR, and TCRdb kept only the in-frame ones, dropping some. The sample has around 70,000 clones; over 80% are singletons. This receptor was identified in a female donor with multiple sclerosis, enrolled in a pregnancy study. Sequenced here: peripheral blood, sampled before pregnancy. The chain carries TRBV7-2 and TRBJ2-5; D may be TRBD1 (6 bases). CDR3 loop: CASSRLGGRETQYF. DNA for the CDR3: TGTGCCAGCAGCCGGCTAGGGGGTCGAGAGACCCAGTACTTC.